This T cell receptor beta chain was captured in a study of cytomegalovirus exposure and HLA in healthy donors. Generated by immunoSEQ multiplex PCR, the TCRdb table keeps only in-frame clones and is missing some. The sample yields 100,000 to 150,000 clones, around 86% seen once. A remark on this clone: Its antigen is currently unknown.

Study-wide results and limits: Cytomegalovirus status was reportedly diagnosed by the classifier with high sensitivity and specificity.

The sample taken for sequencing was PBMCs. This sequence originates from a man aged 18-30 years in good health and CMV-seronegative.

DNA for the CDR3: TGTGCCAGCAGTGGGACAGGGGGGGAGACCCAGTACTTC. This sequence encodes CASSGTGGETQYF. The chain couples TRBV2 to TRBJ2-5, with TRBD1 matching 10 bases. The V gene's germline CDR1 is SNHLY and CDR2 FYNNEI. V shed 4 bases, J shed 5 bases, and the junction held 1 base outside the gene matches. This CDR3 is built from 13 residues.